This is a list of T cell receptor beta chains from one sample in a study of PD-1 blockade in classical Hodgkin lymphoma. Profiling relied on immunoSEQ multiplex PCR, and the TCRdb table lists in-frame clones only, not all of them. The top ten hold about 0.64% of the sample, which has about 30,000 clones, approximately 80% seen once. The sequencing here drew on CD4+ T cells from blood, taken before the fourth cycle of nivolumab. The receptors shown here come from a human donor with classical Hodgkin lymphoma. Both conserved end residues are part of each CDR3. The order of the fields is D gene, J gene, clone size, V gene, CDR3 protein, CDR3 DNA. D genes are given only for firm matches. The listing skips clone size in some rows; elsewhere it reads once, few, many or a size class.

D: TRBD2
J: TRBJ2-7
size: -
V: TRBV5-4
CDR3: CASSFPASGAYEQYF
DNA: TGTGCCAGCTCCTTCCCGGCTAGCGGGGCTTACGAGCAGTACTTC

D: -
J: TRBJ1-4
size: -
V: TRBV6-5
CDR3: CASREPNEKLFF
DNA: TGTGCCAGCCGGGAACCAAATGAAAAACTGTTTTTT

D: -
J: TRBJ2-2
size: few
V: TRBV5-1
CDR3: CASSLLAAGSTGELFF
DNA: TGCGCCAGCAGCTTGCTGGCGGCAGGATCAACCGGGGAGCTGTTTTTT

D: -
J: TRBJ1-5
size: -
V: TRBV12-2
CDR3: CASRLKDRWSNQPQHF
DNA: TGTGCAAGTCGCTTAAAAGACAGGTGGAGCAATCAGCCCCAGCATTTT

D: -
J: TRBJ2-7
size: -
V: TRBV2
CDR3: CASGKGGLPEQYF
DNA: TGTGCCAGCGGTAAAGGTGGACTGCCCGAGCAGTACTTC

D: TRBD2
J: TRBJ2-3
size: -
V: TRBV5-1
CDR3: CASTGLAGTDTQYF
DNA: TGCGCCAGCACCGGACTAGCGGGCACAGATACGCAGTATTTT

D: -
J: TRBJ2-2
size: -
V: TRBV7-8
CDR3: CASINTGELFF
DNA: TGTGCCAGCATTAACACCGGGGAGCTGTTTTTT

D: -
J: TRBJ1-5
size: -
V: TRBV5-1
CDR3: CASSLGQGSRDQPQHF
DNA: TGCGCCAGCAGCTTGGGCCAGGGTTCGCGGGATCAGCCCCAGCATTTT

D: TRBD1
J: TRBJ1-2
size: -
V: TRBV27
CDR3: CASSKGQGFDGYTF
DNA: TGTGCCAGCAGTAAGGGACAGGGGTTCGATGGCTACACCTTC

D: -
J: TRBJ2-7
size: -
V: TRBV19
CDR3: CASSIEPGAYEQYF
DNA: TGTGCCAGTAGTATAGAACCAGGGGCCTACGAGCAGTACTTC

D: TRBD2
J: TRBJ2-3
size: -
V: TRBV11-2
CDR3: CASSLGGSGGDTQYF
DNA: TGTGCCAGCAGCTTAGGCGGTAGCGGGGGAGATACGCAGTATTTT

D: -
J: TRBJ1-1
size: few
V: TRBV30
CDR3: CAWSRMNTEAFF
DNA: TGTGCCTGGAGTCGCATGAACACTGAAGCTTTCTTT

D: -
J: TRBJ2-1
size: -
V: TRBV11-1
CDR3: CASSLVFVPTGTIYNEQFF
DNA: TGTGCCAGCAGCCTGGTATTTGTGCCTACCGGGACAATCTACAATGAGCAGTTCTTC

D: TRBD1
J: TRBJ1-2
size: few
V: TRBV19
CDR3: CASRAGTGGYTF
DNA: TGTGCCAGTAGGGCGGGGACAGGCGGCTACACCTTC

D: -
J: TRBJ2-2
size: -
V: TRBV5-1
CDR3: CASSPQWNTGELFF
DNA: TGCGCCAGCAGCCCCCAATGGAACACCGGGGAGCTGTTTTTT

D: -
J: TRBJ1-4
size: once
V: TRBV6-6
CDR3: CASSYPHKDLNEKLFF
DNA: TGTGCCAGCAGTTACCCCCACAAGGACCTGAATGAAAAACTGTTTTTT

D: -
J: TRBJ1-1
size: -
V: TRBV27
CDR3: CASSQQGPNTEAFF
DNA: TGTGCCAGCAGTCAACAGGGACCAAACACTGAAGCTTTCTTT

D: TRBD1
J: TRBJ1-4
size: -
V: TRBV5-1
CDR3: CASSLGQGGEKLFF
DNA: TGCGCCAGCAGCTTAGGACAGGGCGGGGAAAAACTGTTTTTT

D: -
J: TRBJ2-3
size: -
V: TRBV5-1
CDR3: CASSLAASTDTQYF
DNA: TGCGCCAGCAGCTTGGCAGCCAGCACAGATACGCAGTATTTT

D: -
J: TRBJ1-5
size: -
V: TRBV5-1
CDR3: CASSLNSNQPQHF
DNA: TGCGCCAGCAGCTTAAATAGCAATCAGCCCCAGCATTTT

D: -
J: TRBJ1-1
size: -
V: TRBV5-1
CDR3: CASSLEAGNTEAFF
DNA: TGCGCCAGCAGCTTGGAGGCCGGGAACACTGAAGCTTTCTTT

D: -
J: TRBJ1-5
size: -
V: TRBV6-5
CDR3: CASRETVSNQPQHF
DNA: TGTGCCAGCAGGGAGACAGTTAGCAATCAGCCCCAGCATTTT

D: -
J: TRBJ1-1
size: -
V: TRBV21-1
CDR3: CASSAQGFGTEAFF
DNA: TGTGCCAGCAGCGCACAGGGTTTTGGGACTGAAGCTTTCTTT

D: TRBD1
J: TRBJ1-1
size: few
V: TRBV5-1
CDR3: CASSPTGDTEAFF
DNA: TGCGCCAGCAGCCCGACAGGGGACACTGAAGCTTTCTTT

D: TRBD1
J: TRBJ2-3
size: -
V: TRBV28
CDR3: CASRLPGQVSTDTQYF
DNA: TGTGCCAGCAGACTCCCGGGACAGGTTAGCACAGATACGCAGTATTTT

D: -
J: TRBJ2-5
size: -
V: TRBV18
CDR3: CASSPERGETQYF
DNA: TGTGCCAGCTCACCAGAGAGGGGGGAGACCCAGTACTTC

D: -
J: TRBJ1-1
size: -
V: TRBV19
CDR3: CASSIVGGNTEAFF
DNA: TGTGCCAGTAGTATCGTTGGGGGGAACACTGAAGCTTTCTTT

D: TRBD1
J: TRBJ1-2
size: -
V: TRBV28
CDR3: CASSILPGQGGGNYGYTF
DNA: TGTGCCAGCAGTATCCTACCGGGACAGGGAGGGGGTAACTATGGCTACACCTTC

D: -
J: TRBJ2-2
size: -
V: TRBV15
CDR3: CATSIGDGYTGELFF
DNA: TGTGCCACCAGCATCGGGGACGGATACACCGGGGAGCTGTTTTTT

D: -
J: TRBJ2-2
size: -
V: TRBV6-5
CDR3: CASSFGHLNTGELFF
DNA: TGTGCCAGCAGTTTCGGACACCTAAACACCGGGGAGCTGTTTTTT

D: -
J: TRBJ1-4
size: -
V: TRBV5-1
CDR3: CASSTGAGGSDEKLFF
DNA: TGCGCCAGCAGCACGGGAGCGGGGGGCTCCGATGAAAAACTGTTTTTT

D: -
J: TRBJ2-7
size: once
V: TRBV6-5
CDR3: CASSYRDTTYEQYF
DNA: TGTGCCAGCAGTTATAGGGACACGACCTACGAGCAGTACTTC

D: -
J: TRBJ2-2
size: once
V: TRBV5-1
CDR3: CASSSIVGYTGELFF
DNA: TGCGCCAGCAGCTCTATAGTGGGGTACACCGGGGAGCTGTTTTTT

D: -
J: TRBJ2-1
size: -
V: TRBV5-1
CDR3: CASSGGQLYNEQFF
DNA: TGCGCCAGCAGCGGCGGACAGCTTTACAATGAGCAGTTCTTC

D: -
J: TRBJ2-7
size: -
V: TRBV5-1
CDR3: CASRSVYEQYF
DNA: TGCGCCAGCAGATCCGTCTACGAGCAGTACTTC

D: -
J: TRBJ1-2
size: -
V: TRBV5-1
CDR3: CASSVETNYGYTF
DNA: TGCGCCAGCAGCGTCGAAACTAACTATGGCTACACCTTC

D: -
J: TRBJ2-2
size: -
V: TRBV19
CDR3: CASSPPGFRDTGELFF
DNA: TGTGCCAGTAGTCCCCCAGGGTTTCGGGACACCGGGGAGCTGTTTTTT

D: -
J: TRBJ1-5
size: -
V: TRBV5-1
CDR3: CASSLTGNSNQPQHF
DNA: TGCGCCAGCAGCCTGACAGGCAATAGCAATCAGCCCCAGCATTTT

D: -
J: TRBJ2-1
size: -
V: TRBV5-1
CDR3: CASSFKARALGDEQFF
DNA: TGCGCCAGCAGCTTCAAGGCCCGGGCTTTAGGGGATGAGCAGTTCTTC

D: -
J: TRBJ2-3
size: -
V: TRBV12-5
CDR3: CASGSSGGGDTQYF
DNA: TGTGCTAGTGGTTCGTCTGGGGGCGGAGATACGCAGTATTTT